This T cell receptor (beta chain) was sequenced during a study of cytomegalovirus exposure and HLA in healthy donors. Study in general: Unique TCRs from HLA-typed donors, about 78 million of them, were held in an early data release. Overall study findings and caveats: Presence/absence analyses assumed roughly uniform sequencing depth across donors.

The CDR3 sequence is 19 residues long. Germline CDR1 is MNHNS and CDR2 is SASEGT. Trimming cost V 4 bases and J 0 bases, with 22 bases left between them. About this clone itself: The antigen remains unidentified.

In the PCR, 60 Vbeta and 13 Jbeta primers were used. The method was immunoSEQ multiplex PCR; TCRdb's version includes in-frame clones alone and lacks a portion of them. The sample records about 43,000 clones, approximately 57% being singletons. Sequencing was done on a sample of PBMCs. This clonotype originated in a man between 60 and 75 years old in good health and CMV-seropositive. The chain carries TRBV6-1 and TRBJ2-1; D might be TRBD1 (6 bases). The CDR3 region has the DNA TGTGCCAGCAGTGCAGGGGCCCATGGAGCGTCCAGCTCCTACAATGAGCAGTTCTTC. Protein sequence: CASSAGAHGASSSYNEQFF.